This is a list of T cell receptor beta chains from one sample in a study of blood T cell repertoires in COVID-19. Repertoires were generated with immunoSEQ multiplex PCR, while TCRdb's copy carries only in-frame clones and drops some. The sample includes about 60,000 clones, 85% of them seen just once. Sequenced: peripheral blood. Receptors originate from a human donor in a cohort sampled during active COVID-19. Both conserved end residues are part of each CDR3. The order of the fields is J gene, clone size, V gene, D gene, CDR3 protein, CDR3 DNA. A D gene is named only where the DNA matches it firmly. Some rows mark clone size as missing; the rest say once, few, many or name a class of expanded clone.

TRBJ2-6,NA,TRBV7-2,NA,CASSLLIFSGANVLTF,TGTGCCAGCAGCTTATTAATATTCTCTGGGGCCAACGTCCTGACTTTC
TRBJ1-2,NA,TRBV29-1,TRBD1,CSAATGANLYGYTF,TGCAGCGCAGCGACAGGGGCGAACCTCTATGGCTACACCTTC
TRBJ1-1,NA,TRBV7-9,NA,CASSQSWGPNTEAFF,TGTGCCAGCAGCCAATCTTGGGGCCCGAACACTGAAGCTTTCTTT
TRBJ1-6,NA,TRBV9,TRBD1,CASSVRTGDSPLHF,TGTGCCAGCAGCGTACGGACAGGAGATTCACCCCTCCACTTT
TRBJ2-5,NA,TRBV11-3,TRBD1,CASSLGGTGGGLHF,TGTGCCAGCAGCTTAGGGGGGACAGGGGGCGGTTTGCACTTC
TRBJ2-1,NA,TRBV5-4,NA,CASSSGPRGRGARGEQFF,TGTGCCAGCAGCTCCGGCCCTAGGGGTCGCGGGGCCCGGGGTGAGCAGTTCTTC
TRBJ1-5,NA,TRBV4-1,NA,CASSHDRSGQPQHF,TGCGCCAGCAGCCATGACAGGTCAGGTCAGCCCCAGCATTTT
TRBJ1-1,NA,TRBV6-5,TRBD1,CASSYSGQGDTEAFF,TGTGCCAGCAGTTACTCTGGACAGGGGGACACTGAAGCTTTCTTT
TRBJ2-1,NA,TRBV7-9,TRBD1,CASSSDRDRGYVEQFF,TGTGCCAGCAGCTCCGACCGGGACAGGGGATACGTTGAGCAGTTCTTC
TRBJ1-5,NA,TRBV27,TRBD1,CASRLTGNQPQHF,TGTGCCAGCAGATTGACAGGGAATCAGCCCCAGCATTTT
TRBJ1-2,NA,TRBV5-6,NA,CASSLEGQRGYTF,TGTGCCAGCAGCTTGGAAGGACAGAGAGGCTACACCTTC
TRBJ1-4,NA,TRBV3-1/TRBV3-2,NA,CASSQSGVYNEKLFF,TGTGCCAGCAGCCAATCCGGGGTTTATAATGAAAAACTGTTTTTT
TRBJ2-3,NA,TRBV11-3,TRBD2,CASSLGTSGTDTQYF,TGTGCCAGCAGCCTCGGGACTAGCGGCACAGATACGCAGTATTTT
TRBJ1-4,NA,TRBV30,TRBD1,CAWSARQGSLFF,TGTGCCTGGAGTGCCAGACAGGGTTCGCTGTTTTTT
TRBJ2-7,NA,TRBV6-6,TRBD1,CASSPGTGATYEQYF,TGTGCCAGCAGTCCCGGGACAGGGGCGACGTACGAGCAGTACTTC
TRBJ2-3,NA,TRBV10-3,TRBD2,CAISESGTSNTDTQYF,TGTGCCATCAGTGAGTCAGGGACTAGCAACACAGATACGCAGTATTTT
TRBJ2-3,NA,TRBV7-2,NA,CASSSSGTDTQYF,TGTGCCAGCAGCTCTAGCGGCACAGATACGCAGTATTTT
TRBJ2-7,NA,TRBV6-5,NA,CASSLQQAHSYEQYF,TGTGCCAGCAGTTTGCAGCAGGCCCACTCCTACGAGCAGTACTTC
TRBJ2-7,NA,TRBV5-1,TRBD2,CASSLGLAGGKSSYEQYF,TGCGCCAGCAGCCTTGGACTAGCGGGAGGTAAAAGCTCCTACGAGCAGTACTTC
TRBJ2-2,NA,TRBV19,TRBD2,CASSILTSGGPGTGELFF,TGTGCCAGTAGTATATTGACTAGCGGGGGGCCCGGCACCGGGGAGCTGTTTTTT
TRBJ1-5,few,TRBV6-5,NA,CASSSQYNQPQHF,TGTGCCAGCAGTTCACAGTACAATCAGCCCCAGCATTTT
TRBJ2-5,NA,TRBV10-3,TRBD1,CAISDGQGDQETQYF,TGTGCCATCAGTGATGGACAGGGGGATCAAGAGACCCAGTACTTC